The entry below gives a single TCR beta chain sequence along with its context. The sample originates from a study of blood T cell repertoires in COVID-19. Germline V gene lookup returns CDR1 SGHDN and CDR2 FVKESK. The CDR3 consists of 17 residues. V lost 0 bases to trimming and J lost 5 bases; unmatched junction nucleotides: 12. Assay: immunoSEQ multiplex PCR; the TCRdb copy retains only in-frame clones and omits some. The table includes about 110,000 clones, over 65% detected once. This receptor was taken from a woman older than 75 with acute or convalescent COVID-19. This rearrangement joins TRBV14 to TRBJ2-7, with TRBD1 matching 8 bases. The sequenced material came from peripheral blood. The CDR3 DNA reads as TGTGCCAGCAGCCAAGATCAATTGGGCAGGGGGCGCGACGAGCAGTACTTC. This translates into CASSQDQLGRGRDEQYF.